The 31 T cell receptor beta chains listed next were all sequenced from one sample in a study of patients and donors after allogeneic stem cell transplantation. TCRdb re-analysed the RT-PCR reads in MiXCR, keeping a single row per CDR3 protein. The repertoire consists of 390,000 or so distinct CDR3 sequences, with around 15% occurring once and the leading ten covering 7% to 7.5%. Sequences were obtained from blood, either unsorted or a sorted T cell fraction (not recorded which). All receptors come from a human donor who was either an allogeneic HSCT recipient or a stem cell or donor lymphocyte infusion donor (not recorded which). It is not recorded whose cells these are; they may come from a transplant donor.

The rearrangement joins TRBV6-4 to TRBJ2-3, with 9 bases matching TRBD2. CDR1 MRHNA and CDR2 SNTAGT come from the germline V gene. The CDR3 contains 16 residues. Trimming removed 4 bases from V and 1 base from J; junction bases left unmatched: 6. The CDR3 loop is CASSVTTSGGTDTQYF. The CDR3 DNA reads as TGTGCCAGCAGTGTTACGACTAGCGGAGGCACAGATACGCAGTATTTT.

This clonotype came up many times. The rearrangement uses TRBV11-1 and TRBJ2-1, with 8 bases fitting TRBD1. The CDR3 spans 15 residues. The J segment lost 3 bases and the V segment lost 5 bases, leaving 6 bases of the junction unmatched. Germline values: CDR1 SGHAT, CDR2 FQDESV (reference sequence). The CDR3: CASSLDRGGYNEQFF. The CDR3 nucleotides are TGTGCCAGCAGCCTAGACAGGGGAGGCTACAATGAGCAGTTCTTC.

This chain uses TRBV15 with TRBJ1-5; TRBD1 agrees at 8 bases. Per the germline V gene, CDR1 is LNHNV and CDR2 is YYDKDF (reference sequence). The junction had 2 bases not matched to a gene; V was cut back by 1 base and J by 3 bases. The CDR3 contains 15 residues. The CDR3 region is CATSRGTGLNQPQHF. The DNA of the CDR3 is TGTGCCACCAGCAGAGGGACAGGGCTCAATCAGCCCCAGCATTTT.

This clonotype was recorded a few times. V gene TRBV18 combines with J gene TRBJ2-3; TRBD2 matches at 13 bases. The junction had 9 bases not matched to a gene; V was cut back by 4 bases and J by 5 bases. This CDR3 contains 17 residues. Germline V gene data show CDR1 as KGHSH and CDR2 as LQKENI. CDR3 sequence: CASSLGTSGITQDTQYF. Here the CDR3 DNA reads TGTGCCAGCTCACTGGGGACTAGCGGGATAACACAAGATACGCAGTATTTT. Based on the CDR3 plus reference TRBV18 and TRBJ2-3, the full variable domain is NAGVMQNPRHLVRRRGQEARLRCSPMKGHSHVYWYRQLPEEGLKFMVYLQKENIIDESGMPKERFSAEFPKEGPSILRIQQVVRGDSAAYFCASSLGTSGITQDTQYFGPGTRLTVL.

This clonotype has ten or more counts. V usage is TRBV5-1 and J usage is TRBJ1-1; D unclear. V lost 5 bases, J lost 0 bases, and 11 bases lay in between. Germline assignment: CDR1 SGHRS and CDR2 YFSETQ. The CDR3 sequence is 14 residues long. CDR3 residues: CASRDGTVNTEAFF. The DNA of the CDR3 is TGCGCCAGCAGGGATGGAACGGTGAACACTGAAGCTTTCTTT.

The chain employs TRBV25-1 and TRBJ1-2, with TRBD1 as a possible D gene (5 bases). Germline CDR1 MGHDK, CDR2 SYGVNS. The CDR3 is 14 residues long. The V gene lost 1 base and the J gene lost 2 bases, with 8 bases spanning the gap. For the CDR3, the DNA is TGTGCCAGCAGTGAATTCGGGGGGAACTATGGCTACACCTTC. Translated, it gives CASSEFGGNYGYTF.

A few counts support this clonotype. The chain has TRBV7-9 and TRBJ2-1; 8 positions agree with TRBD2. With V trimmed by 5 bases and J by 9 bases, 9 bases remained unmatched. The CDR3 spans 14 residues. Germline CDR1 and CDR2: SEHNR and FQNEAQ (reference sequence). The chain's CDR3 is CASSLREGAGEQFF. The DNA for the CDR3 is TGTGCCAGCAGCCTACGGGAGGGTGCCGGTGAGCAGTTCTTC.

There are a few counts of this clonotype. Here the CDR3 reads CASSAGGIHYGYTF. The CDR3 coding sequence is TGTGCCAGCAGCGCGGGGGGAATCCACTATGGCTACACCTTC. The chain joins TRBV7-9 to TRBJ1-2, with D perhaps TRBD1 (5 bases). V was clipped by 5 bases and J by 3 bases, with 13 bases between them. The CDR3 spans 14 residues. Germline V gene data show CDR1 as SEHNR and CDR2 as FQNEAQ (reference sequence).

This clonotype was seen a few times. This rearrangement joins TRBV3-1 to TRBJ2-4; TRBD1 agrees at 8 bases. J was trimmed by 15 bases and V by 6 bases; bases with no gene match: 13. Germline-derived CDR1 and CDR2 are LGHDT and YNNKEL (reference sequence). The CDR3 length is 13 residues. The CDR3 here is CASRLSNRDRTYF. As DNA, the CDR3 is TGTGCCAGCAGACTATCTAATCGGGACAGGACGTACTTC.

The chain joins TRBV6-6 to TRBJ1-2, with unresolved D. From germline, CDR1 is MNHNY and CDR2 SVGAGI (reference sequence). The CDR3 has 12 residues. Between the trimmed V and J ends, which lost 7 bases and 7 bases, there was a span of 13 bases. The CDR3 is CASTQAGVGYTF. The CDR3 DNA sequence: TGTGCCAGCACCCAAGCCGGGGTTGGCTACACCTTC.

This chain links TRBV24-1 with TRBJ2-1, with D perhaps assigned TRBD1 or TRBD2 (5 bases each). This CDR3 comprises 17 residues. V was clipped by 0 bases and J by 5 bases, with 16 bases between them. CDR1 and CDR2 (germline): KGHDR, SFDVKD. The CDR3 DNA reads TGTGCCACCAGTGATTTGTGGTTCGGGGCACCGGACAATGAGCAGTTCTTC. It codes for CATSDLWFGAPDNEQFF.

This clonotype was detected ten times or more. The CDR3 coding sequence is TGTGCCAGCAGCAATCGGGTCCCCGGGGAGCTGTTTTTT. Amino acids: CASSNRVPGELFF. The J gene is TRBJ2-2, the V gene TRBV3-1; D uncertain. The CDR3 contains 13 residues. CDR1 LGHDT and CDR2 YNNKEL come from the germline V gene (reference sequence). Trimming cost V 5 bases and J 6 bases, with 10 bases left between them.

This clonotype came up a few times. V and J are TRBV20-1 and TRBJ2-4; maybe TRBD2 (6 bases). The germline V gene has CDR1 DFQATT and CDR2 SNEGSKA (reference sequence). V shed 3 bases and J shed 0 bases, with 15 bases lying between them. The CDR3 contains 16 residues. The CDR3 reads CSASDPGGVAKNIQYF. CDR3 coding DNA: TGCAGTGCTAGTGACCCCGGGGGAGTAGCCAAAAACATTCAGTACTTC.

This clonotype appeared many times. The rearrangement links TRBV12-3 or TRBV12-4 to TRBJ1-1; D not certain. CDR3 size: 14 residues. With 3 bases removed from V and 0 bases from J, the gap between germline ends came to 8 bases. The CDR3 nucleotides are TGTGCCAGCAGTTTCTCCGCTTTGAACACTGAAGCTTTCTTT. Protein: CASSFSALNTEAFF.

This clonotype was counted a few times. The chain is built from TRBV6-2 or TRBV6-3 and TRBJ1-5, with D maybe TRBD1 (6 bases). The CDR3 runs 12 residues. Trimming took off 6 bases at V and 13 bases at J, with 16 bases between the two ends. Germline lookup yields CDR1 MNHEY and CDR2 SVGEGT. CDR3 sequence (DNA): TGTGCCAGCAGCCGAAACAGGGAAAGACAGCATTTT. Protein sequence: CASSRNRERQHF.

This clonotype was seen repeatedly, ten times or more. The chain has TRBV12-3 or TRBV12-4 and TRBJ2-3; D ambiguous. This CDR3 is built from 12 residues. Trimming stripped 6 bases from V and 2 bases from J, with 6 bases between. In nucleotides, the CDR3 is TGTGCCAGCAGCTCCGTCACAGATACGCAGTATTTT. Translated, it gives CASSSVTDTQYF.

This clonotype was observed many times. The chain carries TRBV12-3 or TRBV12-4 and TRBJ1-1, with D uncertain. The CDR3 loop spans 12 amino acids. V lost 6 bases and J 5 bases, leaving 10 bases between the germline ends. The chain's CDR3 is CASSPGWTEAFF. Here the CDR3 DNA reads TGTGCCAGCAGCCCCGGCTGGACTGAAGCTTTCTTT.

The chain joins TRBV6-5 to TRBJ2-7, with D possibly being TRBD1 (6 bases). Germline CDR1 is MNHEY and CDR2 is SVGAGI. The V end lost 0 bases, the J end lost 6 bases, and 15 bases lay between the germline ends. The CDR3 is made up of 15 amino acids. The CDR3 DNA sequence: TGTGCCAGCAGTTACTCTAGGGACACTTTTGGCGAGCAGTACTTC. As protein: CASSYSRDTFGEQYF.

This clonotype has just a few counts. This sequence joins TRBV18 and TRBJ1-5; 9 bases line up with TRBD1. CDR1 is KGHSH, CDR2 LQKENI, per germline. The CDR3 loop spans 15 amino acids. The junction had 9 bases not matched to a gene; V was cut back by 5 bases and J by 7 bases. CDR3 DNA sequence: TGTGCCAGCTCAGAGGGACAGGGCAAAGAGCAGCCCCAGCATTTT. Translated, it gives CASSEGQGKEQPQHF.

CDR3 residues: CASSRGSKGAYGYTF. The CDR3 bases are TGTGCCAGCAGTAGGGGCAGTAAGGGTGCCTATGGCTACACCTTC. The chain joins TRBV27 to TRBJ1-2, with TRBD1 as a possible D gene (5 bases). V was pared by 5 bases and J by 4 bases, with 17 bases between. The germline V gene encodes CDR1 MNHEY and CDR2 SMNVEV (reference sequence). The CDR3 length is 15 residues.

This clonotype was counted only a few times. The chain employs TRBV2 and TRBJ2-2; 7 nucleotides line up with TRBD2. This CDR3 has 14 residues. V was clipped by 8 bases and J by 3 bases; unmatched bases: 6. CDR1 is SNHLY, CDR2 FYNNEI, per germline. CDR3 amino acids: CASAAGEDTGELFF. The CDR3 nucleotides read TGTGCCAGCGCCGCGGGGGAAGACACCGGGGAGCTGTTTTTT. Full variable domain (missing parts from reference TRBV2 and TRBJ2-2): EPEVTQTPSHQVTQMGQEVILRCVPISNHLYFYWYRQILGQKVEFLVSFYNNEISEKSEIFDDQFSVERPDGSNFTLKIRSTKLEDSAMYFCASAAGEDTGELFFGEGSRLTVL.

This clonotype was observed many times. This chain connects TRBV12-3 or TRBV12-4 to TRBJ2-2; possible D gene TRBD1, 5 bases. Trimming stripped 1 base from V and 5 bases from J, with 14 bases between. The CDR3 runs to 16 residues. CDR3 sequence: CASSLVPIRGTGELFF. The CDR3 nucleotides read TGTGCCAGCAGTTTAGTGCCAATTAGGGGTACCGGGGAGCTGTTTTTT.

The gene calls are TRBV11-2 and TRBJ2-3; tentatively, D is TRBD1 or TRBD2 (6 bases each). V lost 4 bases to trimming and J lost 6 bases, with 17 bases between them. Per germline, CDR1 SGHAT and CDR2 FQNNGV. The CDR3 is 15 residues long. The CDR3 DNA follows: TGTGCCAGCAGCTCGGCCCCGGGGGCCGCGGATACGCAGTATTTT. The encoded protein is CASSSAPGAADTQYF.

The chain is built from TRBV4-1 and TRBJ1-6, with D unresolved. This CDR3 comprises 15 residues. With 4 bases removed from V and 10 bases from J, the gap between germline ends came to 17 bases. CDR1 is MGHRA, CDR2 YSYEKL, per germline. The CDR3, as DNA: TGCGCCAGCAGCCTAACCGACGGATTGCGGTCACCCCTCCACTTT. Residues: CASSLTDGLRSPLHF.

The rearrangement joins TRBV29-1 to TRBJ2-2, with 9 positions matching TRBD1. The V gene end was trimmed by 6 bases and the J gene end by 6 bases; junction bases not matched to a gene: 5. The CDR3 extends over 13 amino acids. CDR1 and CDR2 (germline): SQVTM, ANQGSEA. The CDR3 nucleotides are TGCAGCGTAGGACAGGGGCCGGCCGGGGAGCTGTTTTTT. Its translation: CSVGQGPAGELFF.

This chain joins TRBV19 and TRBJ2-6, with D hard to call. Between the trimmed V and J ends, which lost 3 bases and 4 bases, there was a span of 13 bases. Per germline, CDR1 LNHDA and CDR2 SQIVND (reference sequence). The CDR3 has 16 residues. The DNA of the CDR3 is TGTGCCAGTAGTATGTCGTGGCCGGGCGGGGCCAACGTCCTGACTTTC. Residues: CASSMSWPGGANVLTF. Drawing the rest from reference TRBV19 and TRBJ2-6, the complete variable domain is DGGITQSPKYLFRKEGQNVTLSCEQNLNHDAMYWYRQDPGQGLRLIYYSQIVNDFQKGDIAEGYSVSREKKESFPLTVTSAQKNPTAFYLCASSMSWPGGANVLTFGAGSRLTVL.

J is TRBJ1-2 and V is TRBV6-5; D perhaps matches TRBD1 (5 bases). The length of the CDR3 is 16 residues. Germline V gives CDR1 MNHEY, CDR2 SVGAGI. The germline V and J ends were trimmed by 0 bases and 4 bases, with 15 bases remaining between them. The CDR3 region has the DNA TGTGCCAGCAGTTACTCCTCCGGGACGGTACTCTATGGCTACACCTTC. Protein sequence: CASSYSSGTVLYGYTF.

CDR3 nucleotide sequence: TGTGCCAGCTCACCACATCGGGGGGAAACCTACGAGCAGTACTTC. Residues: CASSPHRGETYEQYF. The rearrangement links TRBV18 to TRBJ2-7, with 7 positions matching TRBD2. CDR3 length: 15 residues. CDR1 KGHSH and CDR2 LQKENI come from the germline V gene. After removal of 1 base from V and 2 bases from J, the junction contained 5 bases not matched to a gene.

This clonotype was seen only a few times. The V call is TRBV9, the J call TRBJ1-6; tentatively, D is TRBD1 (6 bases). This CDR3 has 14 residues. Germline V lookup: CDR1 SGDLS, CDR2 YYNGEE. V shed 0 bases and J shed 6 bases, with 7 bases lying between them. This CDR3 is CASSVDRVNSPLHF. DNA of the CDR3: TGTGCCAGCAGCGTAGACAGGGTTAATTCACCCCTCCACTTT.

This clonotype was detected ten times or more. CDR3 residues: CASILDRRGTDTQYF. The DNA of the CDR3 is TGTGCCAGCATCCTGGACAGGAGGGGCACAGATACGCAGTATTTT. The V gene is TRBV12-3 or TRBV12-4, the J gene TRBJ2-3, with TRBD1 as a possible D gene (7 bases). V lost 7 bases and J 1 base, leaving 15 bases between the germline ends. The CDR3 is 15 amino acids.

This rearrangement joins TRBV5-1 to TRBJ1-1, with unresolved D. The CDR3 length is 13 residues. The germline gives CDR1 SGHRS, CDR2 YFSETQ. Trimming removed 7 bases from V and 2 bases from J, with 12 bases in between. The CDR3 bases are TGCGCCAGCGCGCAGGAGGGAAACACTGAAGCTTTCTTT. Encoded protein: CASAQEGNTEAFF.